These T cell receptor beta chains were read from a single sample in a study of blood T cells in healthy people across ages. TCRdb itself ran the 5' RACE reads through MiXCR, one entry per CDR3 protein. In the table there are roughly 1,000,000 distinct CDR3 sequences, approximately 25% of which are singletons. The data were also submitted as part of a second study, on T cells of mothers and their children.

Sequencing used blood. These receptors all come from a girl aged 2 to 10 in good health. Both conserved end residues are part of each CDR3. D genes are given only for firm matches. Some rows have no size entry. The others give once, few or many, or a class for an expanded clone.

D gene: NA; V gene: TRBV29-1; J gene: TRBJ1-1; clone size: NA; CDR3 length: 15; CDR3 DNA: TGCAGCGTTGAGACAGTGAAAACAAAGAACACTGAAGCTTTCTTT; CDR3 protein: CSVETVKTKNTEAFF
D gene: TRBD1; V gene: TRBV28; J gene: TRBJ2-1; clone size: few; CDR3 length: 14; CDR3 DNA: TGTGCCAGCAGTCGAACGACAGGGTTCAATGAGCAGTTCTTC; CDR3 protein: CASSRTTGFNEQFF
D gene: NA; V gene: TRBV25-1; J gene: TRBJ2-3; clone size: few; CDR3 length: 12; CDR3 DNA: TGTGCCAGCAGTGACCGACAGGTCCGGCAGTATTTT; CDR3 protein: CASSDRQVRQYF
D gene: NA; V gene: TRBV4-3; J gene: TRBJ2-1; clone size: NA; CDR3 length: 14; CDR3 DNA: TGTGCCAGCAGCCAAGATTTAGGGTACAATGAGCAGTTCTTC; CDR3 protein: CASSQDLGYNEQFF
D gene: NA; V gene: TRBV12-3/TRBV12-4; J gene: TRBJ2-5; clone size: few; CDR3 length: 13; CDR3 DNA: TGTGCCAGCAGTACAGTGTACCAAGAGACCCAGTACTTC; CDR3 protein: CASSTVYQETQYF
D gene: TRBD1; V gene: TRBV29-1; J gene: TRBJ2-6; clone size: few; CDR3 length: 17; CDR3 DNA: TGCAGCGTTCTGGCCGGACAGGGGGCGTCAGGGGCCAACGTCCTGACTTTC; CDR3 protein: CSVLAGQGASGANVLTF
D gene: NA; V gene: TRBV20-1; J gene: TRBJ2-7; clone size: NA; CDR3 length: 15; CDR3 DNA: TGCAGTGCTAGAGATTATCGCCCAGGCGGATACGAGCAGTACTTC; CDR3 protein: CSARDYRPGGYEQYF
D gene: NA; V gene: TRBV29-1; J gene: TRBJ2-4; clone size: NA; CDR3 length: 13; CDR3 DNA: TGCAGCGCAGATGCAGGGTCCAAAAACATTCAGTACTTC; CDR3 protein: CSADAGSKNIQYF
D gene: TRBD2; V gene: TRBV24-1; J gene: TRBJ2-1; clone size: few; CDR3 length: 15; CDR3 DNA: TGTGCCACCAGTGATATTGGACTAGCTGTGGATGAGCAGTTCTTC; CDR3 protein: CATSDIGLAVDEQFF
D gene: TRBD1; V gene: TRBV28; J gene: TRBJ2-7; clone size: NA; CDR3 length: 14; CDR3 DNA: TGTGCCAGCAGGAAGCAGGGGGCATCAGGCGAGCAGTACTTC; CDR3 protein: CASRKQGASGEQYF
D gene: NA; V gene: TRBV20-1; J gene: TRBJ2-3; clone size: NA; CDR3 length: 11; CDR3 DNA: TGCAGTGCTGGTAACCATAATACGCAGTATTTT; CDR3 protein: CSAGNHNTQYF
D gene: NA; V gene: TRBV7-2; J gene: TRBJ1-4; clone size: few; CDR3 length: 16; CDR3 DNA: TGTGCCAGCAGCTTTAAACCCCAGGGAACTAATGAAAAACTGTTTTTT; CDR3 protein: CASSFKPQGTNEKLFF
D gene: TRBD1; V gene: TRBV29-1; J gene: TRBJ2-1; clone size: NA; CDR3 length: 14; CDR3 DNA: TGCAGCGCTGGACGGGACAGGGGGGGCAATGAGCAGTTCTTC; CDR3 protein: CSAGRDRGGNEQFF
D gene: NA; V gene: TRBV12-5; J gene: TRBJ2-1; clone size: NA; CDR3 length: 13; CDR3 DNA: TGTGCTAGTGGTTTGGAGGGGGTCGGGGAGCAGTTCTTC; CDR3 protein: CASGLEGVGEQFF
D gene: NA; V gene: TRBV7-9; J gene: TRBJ2-2; clone size: NA; CDR3 length: 18; CDR3 DNA: TGTGCCAGCAGCTCCTATCTTGGCAGGAGCCCCAACACCGGGGAGCTGTTTTTT; CDR3 protein: CASSSYLGRSPNTGELFF
D gene: TRBD1; V gene: TRBV24-1; J gene: TRBJ1-2; clone size: few; CDR3 length: 15; CDR3 DNA: TGTGCCACCAGTGATTTGGGACAGGGTGGCTATGGCTACACCTTC; CDR3 protein: CATSDLGQGGYGYTF
D gene: TRBD1; V gene: TRBV19; J gene: TRBJ2-2; clone size: many; CDR3 length: 15; CDR3 DNA: TGTGCCAGCACACAGGGGAAGATGGACACCGGGGAGCTGTTTTTT; CDR3 protein: CASTQGKMDTGELFF
D gene: NA; V gene: TRBV20-1; J gene: TRBJ2-7; clone size: many; CDR3 length: 14; CDR3 DNA: TGCAGTGCTAGAAGGGACTCCCTAGGGGAAGAGCAGTACTTC; CDR3 protein: CSARRDSLGEEQYF
D gene: TRBD2; V gene: TRBV29-1; J gene: TRBJ2-1; clone size: NA; CDR3 length: 14; CDR3 DNA: TGCAGCGTGGCTAGCGGGAGTGCCTACAATGAGCAGTTCTTC; CDR3 protein: CSVASGSAYNEQFF
D gene: NA; V gene: TRBV21-1; J gene: TRBJ2-1; clone size: few; CDR3 length: 19; CDR3 DNA: TGTGCCAGCAGCAGCACGGGACTAGCGGTGCCGTTAACCTACAATGAGCAGTTCTTC; CDR3 protein: CASSSTGLAVPLTYNEQFF
D gene: NA; V gene: TRBV4-1; J gene: TRBJ2-7; clone size: NA; CDR3 length: 13; CDR3 DNA: TGCGCCAGCAGCCTATTCAGCTCCTACGAGCAGTACTTC; CDR3 protein: CASSLFSSYEQYF
D gene: TRBD2; V gene: TRBV12-3/TRBV12-4; J gene: TRBJ2-1; clone size: few; CDR3 length: 16; CDR3 DNA: TGTGCCAGCGGCCCCCCGGGACTAGCCAATTACAATGAGCAGTTCTTC; CDR3 protein: CASGPPGLANYNEQFF